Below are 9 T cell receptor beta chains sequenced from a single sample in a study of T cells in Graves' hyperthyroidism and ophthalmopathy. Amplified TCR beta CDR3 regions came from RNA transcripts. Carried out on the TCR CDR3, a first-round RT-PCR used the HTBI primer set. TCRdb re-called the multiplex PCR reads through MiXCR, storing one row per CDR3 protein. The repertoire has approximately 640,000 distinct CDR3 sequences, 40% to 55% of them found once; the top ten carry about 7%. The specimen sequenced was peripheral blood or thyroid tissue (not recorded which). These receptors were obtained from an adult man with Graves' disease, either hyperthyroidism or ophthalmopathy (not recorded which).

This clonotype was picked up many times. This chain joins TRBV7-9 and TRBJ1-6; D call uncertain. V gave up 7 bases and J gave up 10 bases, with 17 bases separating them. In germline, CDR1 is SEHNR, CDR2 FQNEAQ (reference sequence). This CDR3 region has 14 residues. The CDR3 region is CASTPGGGKSPLHF. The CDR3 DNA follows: TGTGCCAGCACCCCCGGTGGCGGGAAGTCACCCCTCCACTTT.

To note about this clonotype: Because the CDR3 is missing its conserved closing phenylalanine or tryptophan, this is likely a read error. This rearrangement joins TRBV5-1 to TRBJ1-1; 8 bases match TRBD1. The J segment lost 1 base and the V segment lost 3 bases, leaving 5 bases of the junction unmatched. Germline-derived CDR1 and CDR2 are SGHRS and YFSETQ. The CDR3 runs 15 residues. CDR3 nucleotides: TGCGCCAGCAGCTCGACAGGGGTGAAGAACACTGAAGCTTTCCTT. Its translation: CASSSTGVKNTEAFL.

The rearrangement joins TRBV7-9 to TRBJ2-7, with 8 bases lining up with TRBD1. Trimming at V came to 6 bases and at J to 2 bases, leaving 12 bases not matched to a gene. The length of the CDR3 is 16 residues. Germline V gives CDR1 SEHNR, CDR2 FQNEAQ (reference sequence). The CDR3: CASSLAWDRYTYEQYF. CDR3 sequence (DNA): TGTGCCAGCAGTTTGGCGTGGGACAGGTACACCTACGAGCAGTACTTC.

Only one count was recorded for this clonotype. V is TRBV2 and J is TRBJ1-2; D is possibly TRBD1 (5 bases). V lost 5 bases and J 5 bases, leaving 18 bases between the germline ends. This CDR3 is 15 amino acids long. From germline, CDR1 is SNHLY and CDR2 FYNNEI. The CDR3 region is CASSTYYGGSYGYTF. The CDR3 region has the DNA TGTGCCAGCAGTACCTACTACGGGGGGTCGTATGGCTACACCTTC.

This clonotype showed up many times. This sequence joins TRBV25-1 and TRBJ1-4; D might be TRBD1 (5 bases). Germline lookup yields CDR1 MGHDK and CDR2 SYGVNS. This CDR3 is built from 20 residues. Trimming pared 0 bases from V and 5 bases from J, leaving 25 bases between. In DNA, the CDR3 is TGTGCCAGCAGTGAATATTCGAGCGGAGGGAGCAAGGGGCTGAATGAAAAACTGTTTTTT. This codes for CASSEYSSGGSKGLNEKLFF.

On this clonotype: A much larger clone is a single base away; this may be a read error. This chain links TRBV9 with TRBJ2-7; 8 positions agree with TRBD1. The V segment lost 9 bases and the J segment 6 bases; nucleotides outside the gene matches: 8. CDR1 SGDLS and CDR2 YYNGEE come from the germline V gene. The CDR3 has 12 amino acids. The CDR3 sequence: CATRGTGVEQYF. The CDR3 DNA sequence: TGTGCCACCAGGGGGACAGGCGTCGAGCAGTACTTC.

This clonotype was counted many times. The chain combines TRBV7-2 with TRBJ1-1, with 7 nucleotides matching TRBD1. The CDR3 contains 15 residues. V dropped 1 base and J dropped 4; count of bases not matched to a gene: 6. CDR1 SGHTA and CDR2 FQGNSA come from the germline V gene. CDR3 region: CASSLDRGAITEAFF. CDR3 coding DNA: TGTGCCAGCAGCTTAGACAGGGGCGCCATCACTGAAGCTTTCTTT.

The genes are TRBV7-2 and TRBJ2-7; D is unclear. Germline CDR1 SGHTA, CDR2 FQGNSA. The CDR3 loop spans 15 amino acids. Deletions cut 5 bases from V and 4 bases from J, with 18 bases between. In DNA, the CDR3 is TGTGCCAGCAGCCAAGATCCACGCCAGGAGTACGAGCAGTACTTC. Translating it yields CASSQDPRQEYEQYF.

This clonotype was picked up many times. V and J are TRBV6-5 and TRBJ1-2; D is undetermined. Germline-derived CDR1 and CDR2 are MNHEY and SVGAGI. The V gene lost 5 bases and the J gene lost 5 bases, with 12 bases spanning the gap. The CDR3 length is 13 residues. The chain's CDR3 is CASSEVAEYGYTF. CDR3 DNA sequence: TGTGCCAGCAGTGAAGTTGCAGAGTATGGCTACACCTTC.